These 10 T cell receptor beta chains share one sample of origin, sequenced in a study of cytomegalovirus exposure and HLA in healthy donors. The primer mix had 60 Vbeta and 13 Jbeta primers. Using immunoSEQ multiplex PCR, the repertoire was profiled, and TCRdb retains in-frame clones only, with some absent. The sample yields 150,000 to 200,000 clones, around 85% seen once. The sequenced sample was PBMCs. The receptors originated from a man aged 35-49 years in good health and CMV-seropositive.

The V and J genes are TRBV7-8 and TRBJ2-7; D is possibly TRBD2 (7 bases). Trimming stripped 5 bases from V and 0 bases from J, with 11 bases between. This CDR3 region has 14 residues. CDR1 SGHVS and CDR2 FQNEAQ come from the germline V gene. The DNA of the CDR3 is TGTGCCAGCAGCCCGGGGGGCAGCTCCTACGAGCAGTACTTC. Translated, it gives CASSPGGSSYEQYF.

This rearrangement joins TRBV19 to TRBJ1-2, with 7 bases identical to TRBD1. The CDR3 covers 15 residues. The germline gives CDR1 LNHDA, CDR2 SQIVND (reference sequence). Trimming took 3 bases from V and 4 from J; bases not matched to a gene: 8. The CDR3, as DNA: TGTGCCAGTAGTATTGGGGGGACAGCCCTCTATGGCTACACCTTC. It specifies CASSIGGTALYGYTF.

The CDR3 DNA reads as TGTGCCATCAGTGAGTCTCGAGGACAGGCCTTATTTATCGGGGAGCTGTTTTTT. This translates into CAISESRGQALFIGELFF. The V and J genes are TRBV10-3 and TRBJ2-2, with 7 bases matching TRBD1. There are 18 residues in the CDR3. Germline values: CDR1 ENHRY, CDR2 SYGVKD. V dropped 0 bases and J dropped 7; count of bases not matched to a gene: 14.

The V call is TRBV18, the J call TRBJ1-2; a possible D gene is TRBD1 (5 bases). Between the trimmed V and J ends, which lost 5 bases and 3 bases, there was a span of 13 bases. The CDR3 loop spans 14 amino acids. The germline CDR1 and CDR2 sequences are KGHSH and LQKENI. CDR3 amino acids: CASSSGRGDYGYTF. CDR3 bases: TGTGCCAGCTCATCAGGGCGGGGTGACTATGGCTACACCTTC.

The chain links TRBV9 to TRBJ2-1, with TRBD2 matching 10 bases. CDR1 and CDR2 from the germline V gene are SGDLS and YYNGEE. J gave up 8 bases and V 0 bases, and 5 bases lay outside the gene matches. This CDR3 spans 15 amino acids. The CDR3 spells CASSVVSGGRDEQFF. CDR3 nucleotides: TGTGCCAGCAGCGTAGTTAGCGGGGGGAGAGATGAGCAGTTCTTC.

The table lists this clone with a count of one. The chain recombines TRBV7-3 with TRBJ1-2; D unresolved. V lost 0 bases and J lost 6, with 11 bases in between. The germline gives CDR1 SGHTA, CDR2 FQGTGA. The CDR3 spans 14 residues. The CDR3 DNA reads TGTGCCAGCAGCTTAACGGGCAGGATTGATGGCTACACCTTC. Translation gives CASSLTGRIDGYTF.

The V call is TRBV27, the J call TRBJ2-5; 8 positions match TRBD1. This CDR3 is built from 15 residues. After removal of 4 bases from V and 5 bases from J, the junction contained 9 bases not matched to a gene. The germline gives CDR1 MNHEY, CDR2 SMNVEV (reference sequence). The CDR3 loop is CASSSHLSGGETQYF. The CDR3 DNA reads TGTGCCAGCAGTTCCCACTTATCAGGGGGCGAGACCCAGTACTTC.

This clone was counted once. The V gene is TRBV18, the J gene TRBJ2-7; TRBD1 matches 11 bases. The CDR3 runs to 15 residues. Germline assignment: CDR1 KGHSH and CDR2 LQKENI. Trimming cost V 3 bases and J 2 bases; bases outside gene matches: 3. The CDR3 region is CASSPGTGGPYEQYF. In DNA form, the CDR3 reads TGTGCCAGCTCACCGGGGACAGGGGGTCCCTACGAGCAGTACTTC.

This clone was seen just once. This chain's CDR3 is CASSHSFEKLFF. The CDR3 DNA follows: TGTGCCAGCAGCCACAGCTTTGAAAAACTGTTTTTT. The gene calls are TRBV7-2 and TRBJ1-4; no clear D. CDR3 length equals 12 residues. Germline-derived CDR1 and CDR2 are SGHTA and FQGNSA. Trimming removed 5 bases at V and 7 bases at J, with 8 bases between.

The chain has TRBV6-5 and TRBJ1-1; the D gene is possibly TRBD1 (5 bases). Germline CDR1 MNHEY, CDR2 SVGAGI. Trimming took 8 bases from V and 1 from J, leaving 11 bases between them. The CDR3 is made up of 13 amino acids. The CDR3 DNA is TGTGCCAGCCGGATGGGGCAGAACACTGAAGCTTTCTTT. It specifies CASRMGQNTEAFF.